These 7 T cell receptor beta chains originate from one sample sequenced in a study of blood T cell repertoires in COVID-19. Clones were read by immunoSEQ multiplex PCR, and TCRdb kept only the in-frame ones, dropping some. The sample yields tens of thousands of clones, approximately 88% seen once. Material for sequencing was peripheral blood. The receptors were gathered from a man aged 45-65 years with active COVID-19.

The chain links TRBV7-8 to TRBJ2-1, with 7 bases that match TRBD2. J was trimmed by 12 bases and V by 4 bases; bases with no gene match: 9. The CDR3 is 13 residues long. Germline CDR1 reads SGHVS; CDR2 reads FQNEAQ. The CDR3, as DNA: TGTGCCAGCAGCTCCGCGCGGGAGTTGAGGCAGTTCTTC. This gives the protein CASSSARELRQFF.

V usage is TRBV27 and J usage is TRBJ2-7, with D hard to call. The CDR3 contains 11 residues. From germline, CDR1 is MNHEY and CDR2 SMNVEV (reference sequence). V dropped 2 bases and J dropped 4 bases, with 3 bases sitting between them. CDR3: CASSLIYEQYV. In DNA form, the CDR3 reads TGTGCCAGCAGTTTAATATACGAGCAGTACGTC.

This clone was seen just once. This chain uses TRBV7-8 with TRBJ2-7; 10 nucleotides line up with TRBD2. The trim removed 2 bases at V and 5 bases at J, leaving 3 bases unmatched. The germline V gene encodes CDR1 SGHVS and CDR2 FQNEAQ. The CDR3 is 14 amino acids. CDR3 DNA sequence: TGTGCCAGCAGCTTACTAGCGGGAGACGACGAGCAGTACGTC. Residues: CASSLLAGDDEQYV.

The chain recombines TRBV7-2 with TRBJ2-3, with D perhaps TRBD2 (6 bases). The V gene lost 5 bases and the J gene lost 1 base, with 13 bases spanning the gap. This CDR3 contains 15 residues. Germline loops: CDR1 SGHTA, CDR2 FQGNSA. Here the CDR3 DNA reads TGTGCCAGCAGCGTCACGGGGGTACGCACAGATACGCAGTATTTT. Its translation is CASSVTGVRTDTQYF.

The V gene is TRBV11-2, the J gene TRBJ2-5; perhaps TRBD2 as D (5 bases). With 7 bases removed from V and 0 bases from J, the gap between germline ends came to 9 bases. CDR1 is SGHAT and CDR2 is FQNNGV in the germline V gene. The CDR3 has 13 residues. CDR3 sequence: CASMGDYQETQYF. The CDR3, as DNA: TGTGCCAGCATGGGAGACTACCAAGAGACCCAGTACTTC.

The chain couples TRBV14 to TRBJ2-5; 13 bases line up with TRBD2. The germline CDR1 and CDR2 sequences are SGHDN and FVKESK. The junction had 10 bases not matched to a gene; V was cut back by 4 bases and J by 5 bases. The CDR3 has 17 amino acids. This CDR3 is CASSPPGLAGWRETQYF. CDR3 nucleotides: TGTGCCAGCAGCCCTCCGGGACTAGCGGGATGGCGGGAGACCCAGTACTTC. Based on the CDR3 plus reference TRBV14 and TRBJ2-5, the full variable domain is EAGVTQFPSHSVIEKGQTVTLRCDPISGHDNLYWYRRVMGKEIKFLLHFVKESKQDESGMPNNRFLAERTGGTYSTLKVQPAELEDSGVYFCASSPPGLAGWRETQYFGPGTRLLVL.

J is TRBJ2-3 and V is TRBV11-3; D uncertain. The V and J ends lost 0 bases and 2 bases respectively, with 6 bases between them. The length of the CDR3 is 14 residues. Germline lookup yields CDR1 SGHNT and CDR2 YENEEA. CDR3 sequence: CASSLDLVTDTQYF. The CDR3 DNA follows: TGTGCCAGCAGCTTAGACCTAGTCACAGATACGCAGTATTTT. Supplemented by reference TRBV11-3 and TRBJ2-3, the full variable domain reads EAGVVQSPRYKIIEKKQPVAFWCNPISGHNTLYWYLQNLGQGPELLIRYENEEAVDDSQLPKDRFSAERLKGVDSTLKIQPAELGDSAVYLCASSLDLVTDTQYFGPGTRLTVL.